The rows below give T cell receptor beta chains drawn from one sample of a study of OX40 agonist ivuxolimab in advanced cancers. Data came from immunoSEQ multiplex PCR; TCRdb stores just in-frame clones and leaves some out. The sample shows some 98,000 clones, about four fifths of them seen only once. The sequencing used CD4+ or CD8+ T cells sorted from blood, collected in a trial of the OX40 agonist ivuxolimab. These receptors were obtained from an adult with an advanced solid tumor such as melanoma, head and neck, liver or kidney cancer. Both conserved end residues are part of each CDR3. The D gene is left open where the match is weak. Rows give clone size only sometimes, using once, few, many, or a class for an expanded clone.

d_call j_call v_call clone_size cdr3_aa cdr3_nt
TRBD2 TRBJ2-1 TRBV7-6 . CASSLSGRGNEQFF TGTGCCAGCAGCCTCAGCGGGAGGGGAAATGAGCAGTTCTTC
. TRBJ2-1 TRBV5-1 . CASSLVRGTGGDEQFF TGCGCCAGCAGCTTGGTAAGAGGGACTGGAGGAGATGAGCAGTTCTTC
. TRBJ1-1 TRBV11-1 . CASSQDPSGGAFF TGCGCCAGCAGCCAAGACCCTTCCGGTGGGGCTTTCTTT
. TRBJ1-2 TRBV28 . CASSLVTTGSYGYTF TGTGCCAGCAGTTTGGTTACGACTGGTTCCTATGGCTACACCTTC
. TRBJ2-7 TRBV6-6 once CASSYSDSQPYEQYF TGTGCCAGCAGTTACTCGGACAGTCAACCCTACGAGCAGTACTTC
. TRBJ2-7 TRBV9 . CASSIAPQGGYEQYF TGTGCCAGCAGCATAGCCCCGCAGGGGGGCTACGAGCAGTACTTC
TRBD1 TRBJ2-7 TRBV10-3 . CAISGGGQGYEQYF TGTGCCATCAGTGGGGGGGGACAGGGCTACGAGCAGTACTTC
TRBD2 TRBJ2-4 TRBV6-6 . CASSKEAGLAKNIQYF TGTGCCAGCAGTAAGGAAGCGGGGTTAGCCAAAAACATTCAGTACTTC
. TRBJ2-1 TRBV15 . CATSRGQSSYNEQFF TGTGCCACCAGCAGAGGACAGAGCTCCTACAATGAGCAGTTCTTC
. TRBJ1-2 TRBV4-1 few CASSQVTLTLYGYTF TGCGCCAGCAGCCAAGTTACCCTAACCCTCTATGGCTACACCTTC
. TRBJ1-1 TRBV28 . CASTHPRGWGTEAFF TGTGCCAGCACACACCCCAGGGGTTGGGGCACTGAAGCTTTCTTT
. TRBJ2-3 TRBV5-6 . CASSLNAGQTRTDTQYF TGTGCCAGCAGCTTAAATGCCGGACAGACCCGCACAGATACGCAGTATTTT
. TRBJ2-1 TRBV11-2 . CASSYLTGEAEQFF TGTGCCAGCAGCTATTTAACAGGGGAGGCTGAGCAGTTCTTC
. TRBJ2-7 TRBV5-1 . CASSLAGSYEQYF TGCGCCAGCAGCTTGGCGGGCTCCTACGAGCAGTACTTC
. TRBJ2-3 TRBV4-3 . CASSQVTGHGTDTQYF TGCGCCAGCAGCCAAGTTACGGGACATGGCACAGATACGCAGTATTTT
. TRBJ2-1 TRBV19 . CASSSWSGAQASYNEQFF TGTGCCAGTAGTTCATGGTCGGGGGCTCAAGCATCCTACAATGAGCAGTTCTTC
TRBD2 TRBJ2-3 TRBV7-1 . CASSLFSGREGDTQYF TGTGCCAGCAGCTTATTTAGCGGGAGGGAAGGAGATACGCAGTATTTT
. TRBJ1-4 TRBV2 . CASLDHRANFATNEKLFF TGTGCCAGCCTAGACCACAGGGCCAATTTTGCAACTAATGAAAAACTGTTTTTT
. TRBJ2-7 TRBV7-3 . CASSLVFGGEQYF TGTGCCAGCAGCTTAGTATTCGGGGGAGAGCAGTACTTC
TRBD1 TRBJ2-6 TRBV9 few CASSVATGRGRGSGANVLTF TGTGCCAGCAGCGTAGCTACGGGCAGGGGGCGCGGGTCTGGGGCCAACGTCCTGACTTTC
. TRBJ2-4 TRBV28 . CASSETAGIAKNIQYF TGTGCCAGCAGCGAAACGGCCGGGATAGCCAAAAACATTCAGTACTTC
. TRBJ1-6 TRBV6-1 . CATSDSRSPLHF TGTGCCACCTCGGACAGCCGTTCACCCCTCCACTTT
. TRBJ1-1 TRBV5-1 . CATKPGTPLNTEAFF TGCGCCACCAAGCCCGGGACCCCTCTGAACACTGAAGCTTTCTTT
. TRBJ1-1 TRBV29-1 few CSVADRRMNTEAFF TGCAGCGTTGCCGACAGGCGGATGAACACTGAAGCTTTCTTT
. TRBJ1-1 TRBV4-3 . CASSQVVWGSEAFF TGCGCCAGCAGCCAAGTGGTTTGGGGAAGTGAAGCTTTCTTT
TRBD2 TRBJ2-1 TRBV2 once CASRLAGDIDEQFF TGTGCCAGCAGACTAGCGGGAGATATAGATGAGCAGTTCTTC
. TRBJ2-1 TRBV2 . CASRSGESFF TGTGCCAGCAGGTCAGGGGAGTCGTTCTTC
TRBD2 TRBJ2-1 TRBV6-1 once CASSEPFPRTSGQYNEQFF TGTGCCAGCAGTGAACCGTTTCCCAGGACTAGCGGCCAGTACAATGAGCAGTTCTTC
. TRBJ1-1 TRBV7-9 . CASSLAEGRYTEAFF TGTGCCAGCAGCTTAGCGGAAGGGAGGTACACTGAAGCTTTCTTT
TRBD2 TRBJ2-2 TRBV30 . CAWSASLAGTGELFF TGTGCCTGGAGTGCCAGCCTAGCGGGTACCGGGGAGCTGTTTTTT
. TRBJ1-4 TRBV4-3 . CASSPLPARGIEKLFF TGCGCCAGCAGCCCATTACCGGCCCGGGGGATTGAAAAACTGTTTTTT
. TRBJ1-2 TRBV6-4 many CASWEGVTF TGTGCCAGCTGGGAGGGTGTCACCTTC
TRBD1 TRBJ2-3 TRBV7-2 . CASSRQGSDTQYF TGTGCCAGCAGTCGACAGGGATCTGATACGCAGTATTTT
TRBD1 TRBJ1-1 TRBV5-1 . CASSLTGARDTEAFF TGCGCCAGCAGCTTAACAGGGGCACGGGACACTGAAGCTTTCTTT
. TRBJ2-7 TRBV7-9 . CASSNLGSYEQYF TGTGCCAGCAGCAACCTTGGGTCCTACGAGCAGTACTTC
TRBD1 TRBJ1-3 TRBV28 many CASTTGGAGNTIYF TGTGCCAGCACCACAGGGGGCGCAGGAAACACCATATATTTT
. TRBJ2-5 TRBV7-7 . CASSPSMEGTQYF TGTGCCAGCAGCCCGTCGATGGAAGGGACCCAGTACTTC
. TRBJ2-1 TRBV27 . CASRRVYNEQFF TGTGCCAGCCGACGGGTCTACAATGAGCAGTTCTTC
. TRBJ2-3 TRBV6-1 . CASSTSPGTDTQYF TGTGCCAGCAGTACCTCCCCAGGCACAGATACGCAGTATTTT
. TRBJ1-6 TRBV14 . CASSLLRGNTPLHF TGTGCCAGCAGCCTCCTGCGGGGAAATACACCCCTCCACTTT
. TRBJ1-6 TRBV6-1 . CASSENWGMDSPLHF TGTGCCAGCAGTGAAAATTGGGGGATGGATTCACCCCTCCACTTT
TRBD2 TRBJ2-1 TRBV7-2 . CASSLAGSGAYNEQFF TGTGCCAGCAGCTTAGCAGGTAGCGGGGCATACAATGAGCAATTCTTC
. TRBJ2-7 TRBV12-1 . CASSAGLAEPQTLDYEQYF TGTGCCAGCAGCGCAGGACTAGCGGAACCCCAAACTTTAGACTACGAGCAGTACTTC
. TRBJ1-4 TRBV6-5 . CASSSLDSANEKLFF TGTGCCAGCAGTTCCCTAGACAGCGCCAATGAAAAACTGTTTTTT
TRBD2 TRBJ2-7 TRBV28 . CASRRLAGGSYEQYF TGTGCCAGCAGGAGACTAGCGGGAGGGTCCTACGAGCAGTACTTC
. TRBJ1-4 TRBV30 . CAWGTGTPGEKLFF TGTGCCTGGGGTACCGGGACCCCCGGTGAAAAACTGTTTTTT
. TRBJ2-3 TRBV28 . CATGRGLRTDTQYF TGTGCCACGGGGCGGGGTCTACGCACAGATACGCAGTATTTT
TRBD1 TRBJ1-6 TRBV2 few CASSRQGNSPLHF TGTGCCAGCAGCAGACAGGGGAATTCACCCCTCCACTTT
. TRBJ1-5 TRBV5-6 few CASSRQTNQPQHF TGTGCCAGCAGCCGACAGACGAATCAGCCCCAGCATTTT
. TRBJ1-1 TRBV6-6 . CASSLVENTEAFF TGTGCCAGCAGTTTGGTGGAGAACACTGAAGCTTTCTTT
. TRBJ1-1 TRBV28 few CASSPIGRTLNTEAFF TGTGCCAGCAGCCCGATAGGGCGGACCCTGAACACTGAAGCTTTCTTT
. TRBJ2-7 TRBV28 . CASSLTVESYEQYF TGTGCCAGCAGCCTGACAGTTGAATCCTACGAGCAGTACTTC
. TRBJ1-1 TRBV6-1 few CASSEFGAFF TGTGCCAGCAGTGAATTTGGAGCTTTCTTT
. TRBJ1-3 TRBV6-5 few CASSYGGQGNTIYF TGTGCCAGCAGTTACGGGGGGCAGGGAAACACCATATATTTT
TRBD2 TRBJ2-7 TRBV27 . CASSRVVAGTLWEQYF TGTGCCAGCAGTCGGGTAGTAGCGGGGACCCTCTGGGAGCAGTACTTC
TRBD1 TRBJ1-5 TRBV30 . CAWSGQGDQPQHF TGTGCCTGGAGTGGCCAGGGGGATCAGCCCCAGCATTTT
. TRBJ2-1 TRBV20-1 . CSAQRPDEQFF TGCAGTGCCCAGCGCCCCGATGAGCAGTTCTTC
TRBD1 TRBJ1-1 TRBV28 . CASSSGQRTGAFF TGTGCCAGCAGCTCGGGACAGCGGACAGGAGCTTTCTTT
. TRBJ1-1 TRBV28 once CASSLSGDTEAFF TGTGCCAGCAGTTTATCAGGAGACACTGAAGCTTTCTTT